These 5 T cell receptor beta chains originate from one sample sequenced in a study of blood T cell repertoires in COVID-19. Profiling relied on immunoSEQ multiplex PCR, and the TCRdb table lists in-frame clones only, not all of them. The sample lists 110,000 or so clones, under 90% occurring once. Sequencing input: peripheral blood. Receptor source: a woman between 50 and 59 years old with acute or convalescent COVID-19.

The chain is built from TRBV19 and TRBJ1-2, with D perhaps TRBD1 (5 bases). Per the germline V gene, CDR1 is LNHDA and CDR2 is SQIVND (reference sequence). With 3 bases removed from V and 5 bases from J, the gap between germline ends came to 19 bases. The CDR3 spans 16 residues. CDR3 loop: CASSIPSGLPIYGYTF. The DNA for the CDR3 is TGTGCCAGTAGTATCCCATCGGGACTACCCATATATGGCTACACCTTC.

The chain links TRBV7-9 to TRBJ2-7; TRBD1 might be the D (6 bases). CDR1 and CDR2 from the germline V gene are SEHNR and FQNEAQ (reference sequence). Trimming cost V 2 bases and J 8 bases, with 10 bases left between them. This CDR3 has 12 amino acids. The CDR3 nucleotides are TGTGCCAGCAGCTTATTCCAGGGGCAGCAGTACTTC. It codes for CASSLFQGQQYF.

The chain joins TRBV15 to TRBJ2-7; D gene uncertain. The CDR3 loop spans 12 amino acids. The germline CDR1 and CDR2 sequences are LNHNV and YYDKDF (reference sequence). Trimming removed 1 base at V and 2 bases at J, with 3 bases between. The CDR3 protein is CATSRGAYEQYF. The CDR3 DNA reads as TGTGCCACCAGCAGAGGCGCCTACGAGCAGTACTTC.

This clone was counted a few times. The chain joins TRBV2 to TRBJ1-1; maybe TRBD1 (5 bases). Trimming took off 4 bases at V and 8 bases at J, with 8 bases between the two ends. Germline CDR1 SNHLY, CDR2 FYNNEI. The CDR3 is 11 residues long. CDR3 sequence: CASSAGREAFF. The CDR3 coding sequence is TGTGCCAGCAGTGCAGGGAGGGAAGCTTTCTTT.

This chain connects TRBV11-2 to TRBJ2-7, with D hard to call. CDR1 is SGHAT and CDR2 is FQNNGV in the germline V gene. The CDR3 extends over 14 amino acids. The ends were cut back, 4 bases at V and 2 bases at J, with 12 bases in the middle. The CDR3 loop is CASSYRPGTYEQYF. The CDR3 nucleotides are TGTGCCAGCAGCTATAGACCGGGTACCTACGAGCAGTACTTC.